The text below deals with one T cell receptor beta chain. Its target is unknown. Generated by immunoSEQ multiplex PCR, the TCRdb table keeps only in-frame clones and is missing some. The sample consists of some 90,000 clones, roughly 78% of them appearing once. The data were obtained in a study of PD-1 blockade in classical Hodgkin lymphoma. General study findings and limits: The drivers behind the repertoire differences, possibly disease activity or prior therapy, remain undefined.

This CDR3 spans 17 amino acids. CDR1 is LGHNA and CDR2 is YSLEER in the germline V gene. V lost 5 bases to trimming and J lost 1 base, with 17 bases between them. Time point defined: cycle 4 day 1 (C4D1), after less than 7 weeks of nivolumab. Every one of the patients relapsed after autologous stem cell transplantation (brentuximab vedotin exposure was variable). The sequences come from peripheral blood mononuclear cells (PBMCs), collected before the fourth cycle of nivolumab. V gene TRBV4-3 combines with J gene TRBJ2-2; no reliable D call. This sequence originates from a human donor with classical Hodgkin lymphoma. DNA of the CDR3: TGCGCCAGCAGCGGTATCCGTGGGAACGTGAACACCGGGGAGCTGTTTTTT. Translation gives CASSGIRGNVNTGELFF.